The 7 T cell receptor beta chains below were found in one sample sequenced in a study of blood T cell repertoires in COVID-19. TCRdb keeps only in-frame clones here, not all; method: immunoSEQ multiplex PCR. The profile shows a few hundred thousand clones, 70% to 85% of them singletons. The sample was peripheral blood. These receptors were obtained from an elderly woman with acute or convalescent COVID-19.

The J gene is TRBJ1-5, the V gene TRBV11-2, with a weak D call TRBD1 (6 bases). Germline V gene lookup returns CDR1 SGHAT and CDR2 FQNNGV. This CDR3 is built from 14 residues. Trimming cost V 5 bases and J 3 bases, with 11 bases left between them. As DNA, the CDR3 is TGTGCCAGCAGCGATTGGACAGACAATCAGCCCCAGCATTTT. Amino acid sequence: CASSDWTDNQPQHF.

This chain uses TRBV19 with TRBJ1-1; D is unresolved. Looked up from germline, CDR1 is LNHDA and CDR2 is SQIVND (reference sequence). V shed 7 bases and J shed 0 bases, with 9 bases lying between them. This CDR3 is built from 13 residues. The CDR3 reads CASKSGLNTEAFF. DNA of the CDR3: TGTGCCAGTAAATCTGGCTTGAACACTGAAGCTTTCTTT.

Only one count was recorded for this clone. The J gene is TRBJ2-5, the V gene TRBV7-7; 7 bases align to TRBD1. V trimming: 4 bases; J trimming: 5 bases; junction bases outside the gene matches: 7. From germline, CDR1 is SSHAT and CDR2 FNYEAQ (reference sequence). There are 14 residues in the CDR3. CDR3 sequence (DNA): TGTGCCAGCAGCTGGGGGACAGAGAAGGAGACCCAGTACTTC. It is translated as CASSWGTEKETQYF.

This clone was recorded a few times. V gene TRBV5-6 combines with J gene TRBJ2-1; D not certain. Germline V lookup: CDR1 SGHDT, CDR2 YYEEEE. The CDR3 runs to 16 residues. With 2 bases removed from V and 0 bases from J, the gap between germline ends came to 12 bases. The CDR3 spells CASSLTVDSSYNEQFF. The CDR3 DNA is TGTGCCAGCAGCTTAACAGTCGATAGCTCCTACAATGAGCAGTTCTTC.

This chain joins TRBV29-1 and TRBJ2-4; 8 bases agree with TRBD1. The V gene end was trimmed by 5 bases and the J gene end by 9 bases; junction bases not matched to a gene: 6. CDR3 length: 12 amino acids. The V gene's germline CDR1 is SQVTM and CDR2 ANQGSEA. The CDR3 bases are TGCAGCGTTCGCACAGGGGGAGGCATTCAGTACTTC. Protein sequence: CSVRTGGGIQYF.

The chain has TRBV4-1 and TRBJ2-7; the match to TRBD2 covers 10 bases. This CDR3 comprises 18 residues. Germline values: CDR1 MGHRA, CDR2 YSYEKL. The J segment lost 2 bases and the V segment lost 0 bases, leaving 10 bases of the junction unmatched. As DNA, the CDR3 is TGCGCCAGCAGCCAAGAAAGGCTAGCGGGAGCCAGTGCCTACGAGCAGTACTTC. This sequence encodes CASSQERLAGASAYEQYF.

This clone was observed a few times. The J gene is TRBJ1-5, the V gene TRBV5-1; 8 bases are a match to TRBD1. Losses at the gene ends were 0 bases for V and 3 bases for J; bases not matched to a gene: 2. Germline CDR1 SGHRS, CDR2 YFSETQ. The CDR3 runs 15 residues. CDR3 sequence reads: CASSLGTGNNQPQHF. The CDR3 DNA reads TGCGCCAGCAGCTTGGGGACAGGGAACAATCAGCCCCAGCATTTT.